This T cell receptor (beta chain) was documented in a study of regulatory T cells in long-lasting Graves disease. Study-wide results and limits: Newly diagnosed disease favored TRBV20-1 and TRBJ2-1 over persistent disease.

Time point defined: persistent/refractory GD, antithyroid drugs over 5 years with positive TRAb. Extracted PBMC RNA gave rise to the TCR library. Patients all came to the study from an endocrinology department in Xi'an, China. Arm-PCR of CDR3 regions and iRepertoire HTBI primers were the basis on which TCR beta libraries were built. TCRdb re-called the multiplex PCR reads with MiXCR, one entry per CDR3 protein. Altogether hundreds of thousands of distinct CDR3 sequences are present, 20% to 25% being singletons, with the ten largest covering 7.8%. To note about this clonotype: What it binds is unknown.

In germline, CDR1 is KGHDR, CDR2 SFDVKD. V lost 4 bases, J lost 5 bases, and 8 bases lay in between. CDR3 length: 13 amino acids. The chain is built from TRBV24-1 and TRBJ2-1; tentatively, D is TRBD1 or TRBD2 (5 bases each). The clonotype comes from a female donor with Graves disease. Here the sequenced sample was peripheral blood mononuclear cells (PBMCs), taken when the disease was refractory, from a patient treated with antithyroid drugs. The CDR3 region has the DNA TGTGCCACCAGTGACTGGGACCACAATGAGCAGTTCTTC. Amino acids: CATSDWDHNEQFF.